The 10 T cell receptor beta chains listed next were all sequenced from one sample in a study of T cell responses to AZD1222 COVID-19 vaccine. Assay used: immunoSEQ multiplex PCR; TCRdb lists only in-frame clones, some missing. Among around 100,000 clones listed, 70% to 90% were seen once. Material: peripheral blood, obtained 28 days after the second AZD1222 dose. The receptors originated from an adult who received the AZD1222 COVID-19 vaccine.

CDR3 residues: CASSLVAGTYNEQFF. CDR3 nucleotides: TGTGCCAGCAGCTTAGTCGCAGGAACTTACAATGAGCAGTTCTTC. The chain recombines TRBV7-8 with TRBJ2-1; no reliable D call. Germline V gene lookup returns CDR1 SGHVS and CDR2 FQNEAQ. Trimming took 1 base from V and 4 from J, leaving 11 bases between them. The CDR3 covers 15 residues. Full variable domain (remainder filled in from reference TRBV7-8 and TRBJ2-1): GAGVSQSPRYKVAKRGQDVALRCDPISGHVSLFWYQQALGQGPEFLTYFQNEAQLDKSGLPSDRFFAERPEGSVSTLKIQRTQQEDSAVYLCASSLVAGTYNEQFFGPGTRLTVL.

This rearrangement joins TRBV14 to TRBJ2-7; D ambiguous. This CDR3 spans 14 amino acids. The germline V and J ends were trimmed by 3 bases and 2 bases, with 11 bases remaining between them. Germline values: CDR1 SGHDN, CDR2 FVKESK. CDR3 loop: CASSHTPNPYEQYF. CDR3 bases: TGTGCCAGCAGCCACACGCCAAACCCCTACGAGCAGTACTTC.

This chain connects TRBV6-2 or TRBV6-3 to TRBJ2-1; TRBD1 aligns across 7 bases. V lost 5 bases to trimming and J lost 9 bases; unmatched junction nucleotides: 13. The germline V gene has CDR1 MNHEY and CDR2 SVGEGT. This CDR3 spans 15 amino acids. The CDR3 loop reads CASSKQGSLHGEQFF. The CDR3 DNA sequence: TGTGCCAGCAGTAAACAGGGGTCTTTACATGGTGAGCAGTTCTTC.

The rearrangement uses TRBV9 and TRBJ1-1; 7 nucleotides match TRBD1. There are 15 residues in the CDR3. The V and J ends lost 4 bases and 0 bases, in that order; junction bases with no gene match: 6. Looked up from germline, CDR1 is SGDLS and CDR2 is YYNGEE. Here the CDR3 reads CASSLTGQMNTEAFF. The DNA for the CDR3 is TGTGCCAGCAGCTTAACGGGACAGATGAACACTGAAGCTTTCTTT.

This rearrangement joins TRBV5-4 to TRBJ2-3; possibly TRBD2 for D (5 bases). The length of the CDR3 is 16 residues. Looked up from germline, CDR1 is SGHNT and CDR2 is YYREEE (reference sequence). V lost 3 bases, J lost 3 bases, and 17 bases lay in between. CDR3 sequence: CASSSGLNTRTDTQYF. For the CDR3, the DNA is TGTGCCAGCAGCTCCGGACTTAATACAAGGACAGATACGCAGTATTTT.

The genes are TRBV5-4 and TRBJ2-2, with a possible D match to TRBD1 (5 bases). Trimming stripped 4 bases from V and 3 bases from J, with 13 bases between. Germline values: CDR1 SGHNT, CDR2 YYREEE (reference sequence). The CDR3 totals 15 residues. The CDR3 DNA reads TGTGCCAGCAGCCCAGAAGGGGATGACACCGGGGAGCTGTTTTTT. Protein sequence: CASSPEGDDTGELFF.

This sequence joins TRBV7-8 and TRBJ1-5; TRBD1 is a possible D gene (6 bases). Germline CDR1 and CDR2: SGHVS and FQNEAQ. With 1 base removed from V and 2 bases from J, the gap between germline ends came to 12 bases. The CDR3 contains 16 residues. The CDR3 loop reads CASSLEARGGNQPQHF. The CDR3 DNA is TGTGCCAGCAGCTTAGAAGCCAGGGGAGGCAATCAGCCCCAGCATTTT. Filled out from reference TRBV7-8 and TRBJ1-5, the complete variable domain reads GAGVSQSPRYKVAKRGQDVALRCDPISGHVSLFWYQQALGQGPEFLTYFQNEAQLDKSGLPSDRFFAERPEGSVSTLKIQRTQQEDSAVYLCASSLEARGGNQPQHFGDGTRLSIL.

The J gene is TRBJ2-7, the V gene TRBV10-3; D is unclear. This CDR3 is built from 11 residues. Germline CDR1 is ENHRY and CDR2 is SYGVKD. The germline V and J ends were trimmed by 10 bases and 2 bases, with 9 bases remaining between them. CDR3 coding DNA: TGTGCCACCCGGACGGCCTACGAGCAGTACTTC. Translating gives CATRTAYEQYF.

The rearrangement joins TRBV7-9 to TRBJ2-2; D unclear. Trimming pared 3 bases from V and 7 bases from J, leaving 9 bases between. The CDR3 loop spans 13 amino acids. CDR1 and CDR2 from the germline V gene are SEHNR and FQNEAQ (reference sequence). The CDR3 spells CASSFDWGGELFF. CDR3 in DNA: TGTGCCAGCAGCTTCGATTGGGGCGGGGAGCTGTTTTTT.

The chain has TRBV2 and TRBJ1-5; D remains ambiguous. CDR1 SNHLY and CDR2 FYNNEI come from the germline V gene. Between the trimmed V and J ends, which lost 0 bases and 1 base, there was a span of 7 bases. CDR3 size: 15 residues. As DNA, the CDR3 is TGTGCCAGCAGTGAAGCCCGTTCAAGCAATCAGCCCCAGCATTTT. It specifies CASSEARSSNQPQHF.